One and the same sample provided the 21 T cell receptor beta chains below, sequenced in a study of T cell changes during pregnancy in multiple sclerosis. Measured with immunoSEQ multiplex PCR; TCRdb has only the in-frame clones, and not every one. Of roughly 79,000 clones in the sample, around nine tenths were seen once. The sample in question was CD4+ T cells from peripheral blood mononuclear cells, obtained before pregnancy. These receptors were collected from a female donor with multiple sclerosis, enrolled in a pregnancy study.

This clone was detected once. Written as DNA, the CDR3 is TGTGCCAGCAGCGTAGCTGACGGGTCCTACGAGCAGTACTTC. Translated: CASSVADGSYEQYF. J is TRBJ2-7 and V is TRBV9; no clear D. The CDR3 totals 14 residues. Trimming left V 0 bases short and J 1 base short, with 8 bases between. Germline-derived CDR1 and CDR2 are SGDLS and YYNGEE.

This chain uses TRBV5-6 with TRBJ1-1, with 7 bases that match TRBD1. V trimming: 0 bases; J trimming: 3 bases; junction bases outside the gene matches: 2. This CDR3 is 14 amino acids long. CDR1 and CDR2 from the germline V gene are SGHDT and YYEEEE. The CDR3 region is CASSLARGDTEAFF. DNA of the CDR3: TGTGCCAGCAGCTTGGCCAGGGGGGACACTGAAGCTTTCTTT. The entire variable domain, with the rest obtained from reference TRBV5-6 and TRBJ1-1, is as follows: DAGVTQSPTHLIKTRGQQVTLRCSPKSGHDTVSWYQQALGQGPQFIFQYYEEEERQRGNFPDRFSGHQFPNYSSELNVNALLLGDSALYLCASSLARGDTEAFFGQGTRLTVV.

The chain carries TRBV28 and TRBJ1-2, with D uncertain. Looked up from germline, CDR1 is MDHEN and CDR2 is SYDVKM. The CDR3 contains 12 residues. V lost 5 bases and J 4 bases, leaving 8 bases between the germline ends. The DNA for the CDR3 is TGTGCCAGCAGTGCACTGAGCTATGGCTACACCTTC. Its translation: CASSALSYGYTF.

The chain recombines TRBV5-1 with TRBJ2-3; 9 positions agree with TRBD1. The CDR3 loop spans 15 amino acids. Trimming took 3 bases from V and 4 from J; bases not matched to a gene: 6. Per the germline V gene, CDR1 is SGHRS and CDR2 is YFSETQ. CDR3 nucleotides: TGCGCCAGCAGCTCACCGGGACAGGGAGCAGATACGCAGTATTTT. Protein sequence: CASSSPGQGADTQYF.

V is TRBV7-9 and J is TRBJ1-1; 7 nucleotides match TRBD1. The CDR3 sequence is 15 residues long. Per the germline V gene, CDR1 is SEHNR and CDR2 is FQNEAQ (reference sequence). V lost 4 bases to trimming and J lost 0 bases; unmatched junction nucleotides: 5. This CDR3 reads CASSSGQFMNTEAFF. CDR3 nucleotides: TGTGCCAGCAGCTCGGGACAGTTCATGAACACTGAAGCTTTCTTT. Together with reference TRBV7-9 and TRBJ1-1, the CDR3 gives the full variable domain: DTGVSQNPRHKITKRGQNVTFRCDPISEHNRLYWYRQTLGQGPEFLTYFQNEAQLEKSRLLSDRFSAERPKGSFSTLEIQRTEQGDSAMYLCASSSGQFMNTEAFFGQGTRLTVV.

The V call is TRBV7-8, the J call TRBJ1-5; unclear D gene. The CDR3 runs to 16 residues. Germline-derived CDR1 and CDR2 are SGHVS and FQNEAQ. Deletions cut 1 base from V and 0 bases from J, with 10 bases between. CDR3: CASSLVSGYSNQPQHF. Written as DNA, the CDR3 is TGTGCCAGCAGCTTAGTGTCGGGTTATAGCAATCAGCCCCAGCATTTT.

The chain employs TRBV4-2 and TRBJ1-1, with D possibly matching TRBD1 (6 bases). The CDR3 totals 14 residues. Germline lookup yields CDR1 LGHNA and CDR2 YNFKEQ. V gave up 1 base and J gave up 4 bases, with 10 bases separating them. Here the CDR3 DNA reads TGTGCCAGCAGCCAAGTTGACAGGAGCACTGAAGCTTTCTTT. Its translation: CASSQVDRSTEAFF.

The rearrangement joins TRBV19 to TRBJ1-2, with TRBD1 identical over 12 bases. Germline V CDR1 and CDR2: LNHDA, SQIVND (reference sequence). The CDR3 runs to 15 residues. V lost 5 bases to trimming and J lost 8 bases; unmatched junction nucleotides: 9. The CDR3 loop is CASSSPGQGAHGYTF. The CDR3 DNA sequence: TGTGCCAGTAGTTCACCGGGACAGGGGGCGCACGGCTACACCTTC. Full variable domain (rest looked up from reference TRBV19 and TRBJ1-2): DGGITQSPKYLFRKEGQNVTLSCEQNLNHDAMYWYRQDPGQGLRLIYYSQIVNDFQKGDIAEGYSVSREKKESFPLTVTSAQKNPTAFYLCASSSPGQGAHGYTFGSGTRLTVV.

This chain connects TRBV28 to TRBJ1-4, with D possibly TRBD1 on 5 matching bases. Trimming pared 3 bases from V and 8 bases from J, leaving 13 bases between. Germline V CDR1 and CDR2: MDHEN, SYDVKM. The CDR3 totals 14 residues. As DNA, the CDR3 is TGTGCCAGCAGTTTGACCGGAGGGGACGAAAAACTGTTTTTT. This translates into CASSLTGGDEKLFF.

The chain recombines TRBV7-8 with TRBJ2-5; 9 positions match TRBD1. Trimming took 1 base from V and 4 from J; bases not matched to a gene: 4. This CDR3 region has 15 residues. The germline V gene has CDR1 SGHVS and CDR2 FQNEAQ. The CDR3 DNA reads TGTGCCAGCAGCTTAGACAGGGGGCATGGAGAGACCCAGTACTTC. Translating it yields CASSLDRGHGETQYF. The full variable domain, its missing parts supplied by reference TRBV7-8 and TRBJ2-5, is GAGVSQSPRYKVAKRGQDVALRCDPISGHVSLFWYQQALGQGPEFLTYFQNEAQLDKSGLPSDRFFAERPEGSVSTLKIQRTQQEDSAVYLCASSLDRGHGETQYFGPGTRLLVL.

This rearrangement joins TRBV19 to TRBJ2-7, with TRBD2 matching 11 bases. The CDR3 runs to 17 residues. Trimming removed 5 bases from V and 5 bases from J; junction bases left unmatched: 14. CDR1 and CDR2 from the germline V gene are LNHDA and SQIVND (reference sequence). DNA of the CDR3: TGTGCCAGTAGTCCCTTGGCGAGTAGCGGGAGGGCCCACGAGCAGTACTTC. It translates to CASSPLASSGRAHEQYF.

This rearrangement joins TRBV5-4 to TRBJ2-1; TRBD1 might be the D (6 bases). The V end was cut by 4 bases, the J end by 4 bases, with 9 bases between. Germline V lookup: CDR1 SGHNT, CDR2 YYREEE (reference sequence). The CDR3 has 13 residues. The CDR3 DNA is TGTGCCAGCAGCGTGGACAGATACAATGAGCAGTTCTTC. Protein: CASSVDRYNEQFF.

The V gene is TRBV11-2, the J gene TRBJ1-1, with D maybe TRBD1 (5 bases). The germline CDR1 and CDR2 sequences are SGHAT and FQNNGV. V was pared by 5 bases and J by 2 bases, with 12 bases between. The CDR3 extends over 14 amino acids. CDR3 nucleotides: TGTGCCAGCAGCCACAGGTGGGGTAACACTGAAGCTTTCTTT. This gives the protein CASSHRWGNTEAFF.

This chain uses TRBV5-4 with TRBJ2-2; 9 nucleotides line up with TRBD2. The V gene end was trimmed by 4 bases and the J gene end by 5 bases; junction bases not matched to a gene: 9. This CDR3 contains 16 residues. CDR1 SGHNT and CDR2 YYREEE come from the germline V gene (reference sequence). Here the CDR3 reads CASSPTGAGGTGELFF. Written as DNA, the CDR3 is TGTGCCAGCAGCCCCACAGGGGCGGGAGGGACCGGGGAGCTGTTTTTT.

This clone was observed a single time. The gene calls are TRBV18 and TRBJ1-1, with 7 bases aligning to TRBD1. The V and J ends lost 3 bases and 3 bases, in that order; junction bases with no gene match: 13. The germline gives CDR1 KGHSH, CDR2 LQKENI. This CDR3 has 17 residues. The CDR3 DNA follows: TGTGCCAGCTCACCGAACCTCGGGACAGTCGGTTACACTGAAGCTTTCTTT. Translating gives CASSPNLGTVGYTEAFF.

The V gene is TRBV18, the J gene TRBJ2-5; D is possibly TRBD1 (6 bases). CDR1 and CDR2 from the germline V gene are KGHSH and LQKENI. The CDR3 contains 16 residues. V lost 4 bases, J lost 2 bases, and 17 bases lay in between. In DNA, the CDR3 is TGTGCCAGCTCACGACGACCCGGACAGCGGCAAGAGACCCAGTACTTC. It specifies CASSRRPGQRQETQYF.

V gene TRBV5-6 combines with J gene TRBJ2-3; tentatively, D is TRBD1 (5 bases). Germline CDR1 and CDR2: SGHDT and YYEEEE. The V and J ends lost 0 bases and 2 bases respectively, with 16 bases between them. This CDR3 comprises 17 residues. This CDR3 is CASSLGSRQHNTDTQYF. CDR3 coding DNA: TGTGCCAGCAGCTTGGGGTCGAGACAGCACAACACAGATACGCAGTATTTT.

This sequence joins TRBV15 and TRBJ1-2; maybe TRBD1 (5 bases). Trimming stripped 2 bases from V and 6 bases from J, with 16 bases between. The CDR3 sequence is 15 residues long. Germline V gene sequence: CDR1 LNHNV, CDR2 YYDKDF (reference sequence). DNA of the CDR3: TGTGCCACCAGCAGACGGGTACAGGAGCTAAATGGCTACACCTTC. It yields the protein CATSRRVQELNGYTF.

J is TRBJ1-2 and V is TRBV25-1, with D perhaps TRBD1 (6 bases). With 1 base removed from V and 0 bases from J, the gap between germline ends came to 9 bases. The CDR3 is made up of 15 amino acids. The germline CDR1 and CDR2 sequences are MGHDK and SYGVNS. CDR3 residues: CASSEFRGANYGYTF. The CDR3 DNA is TGTGCCAGCAGTGAATTCAGGGGAGCTAACTATGGCTACACCTTC.

This chain links TRBV18 with TRBJ2-5; D is undetermined. With 1 base removed from V and 4 bases from J, the gap between germline ends came to 10 bases. The CDR3 spans 14 residues. Germline CDR1 is KGHSH and CDR2 is LQKENI. CDR3 region: CASSPRIEAETQYF. For the CDR3, the DNA is TGTGCCAGCTCACCACGTATAGAGGCAGAGACCCAGTACTTC.

This clone was picked up one time. This chain links TRBV28 with TRBJ2-2; possibly TRBD2 for D (6 bases). CDR3 length: 17 residues. Germline values: CDR1 MDHEN, CDR2 SYDVKM. Trimming removed 5 bases from V and 2 bases from J, with 18 bases in between. CDR3 bases: TGTGCCAGCAGTGCCGGTCGACGGGAGATAAACACCGGGGAGCTGTTTTTT. Protein: CASSAGRREINTGELFF.